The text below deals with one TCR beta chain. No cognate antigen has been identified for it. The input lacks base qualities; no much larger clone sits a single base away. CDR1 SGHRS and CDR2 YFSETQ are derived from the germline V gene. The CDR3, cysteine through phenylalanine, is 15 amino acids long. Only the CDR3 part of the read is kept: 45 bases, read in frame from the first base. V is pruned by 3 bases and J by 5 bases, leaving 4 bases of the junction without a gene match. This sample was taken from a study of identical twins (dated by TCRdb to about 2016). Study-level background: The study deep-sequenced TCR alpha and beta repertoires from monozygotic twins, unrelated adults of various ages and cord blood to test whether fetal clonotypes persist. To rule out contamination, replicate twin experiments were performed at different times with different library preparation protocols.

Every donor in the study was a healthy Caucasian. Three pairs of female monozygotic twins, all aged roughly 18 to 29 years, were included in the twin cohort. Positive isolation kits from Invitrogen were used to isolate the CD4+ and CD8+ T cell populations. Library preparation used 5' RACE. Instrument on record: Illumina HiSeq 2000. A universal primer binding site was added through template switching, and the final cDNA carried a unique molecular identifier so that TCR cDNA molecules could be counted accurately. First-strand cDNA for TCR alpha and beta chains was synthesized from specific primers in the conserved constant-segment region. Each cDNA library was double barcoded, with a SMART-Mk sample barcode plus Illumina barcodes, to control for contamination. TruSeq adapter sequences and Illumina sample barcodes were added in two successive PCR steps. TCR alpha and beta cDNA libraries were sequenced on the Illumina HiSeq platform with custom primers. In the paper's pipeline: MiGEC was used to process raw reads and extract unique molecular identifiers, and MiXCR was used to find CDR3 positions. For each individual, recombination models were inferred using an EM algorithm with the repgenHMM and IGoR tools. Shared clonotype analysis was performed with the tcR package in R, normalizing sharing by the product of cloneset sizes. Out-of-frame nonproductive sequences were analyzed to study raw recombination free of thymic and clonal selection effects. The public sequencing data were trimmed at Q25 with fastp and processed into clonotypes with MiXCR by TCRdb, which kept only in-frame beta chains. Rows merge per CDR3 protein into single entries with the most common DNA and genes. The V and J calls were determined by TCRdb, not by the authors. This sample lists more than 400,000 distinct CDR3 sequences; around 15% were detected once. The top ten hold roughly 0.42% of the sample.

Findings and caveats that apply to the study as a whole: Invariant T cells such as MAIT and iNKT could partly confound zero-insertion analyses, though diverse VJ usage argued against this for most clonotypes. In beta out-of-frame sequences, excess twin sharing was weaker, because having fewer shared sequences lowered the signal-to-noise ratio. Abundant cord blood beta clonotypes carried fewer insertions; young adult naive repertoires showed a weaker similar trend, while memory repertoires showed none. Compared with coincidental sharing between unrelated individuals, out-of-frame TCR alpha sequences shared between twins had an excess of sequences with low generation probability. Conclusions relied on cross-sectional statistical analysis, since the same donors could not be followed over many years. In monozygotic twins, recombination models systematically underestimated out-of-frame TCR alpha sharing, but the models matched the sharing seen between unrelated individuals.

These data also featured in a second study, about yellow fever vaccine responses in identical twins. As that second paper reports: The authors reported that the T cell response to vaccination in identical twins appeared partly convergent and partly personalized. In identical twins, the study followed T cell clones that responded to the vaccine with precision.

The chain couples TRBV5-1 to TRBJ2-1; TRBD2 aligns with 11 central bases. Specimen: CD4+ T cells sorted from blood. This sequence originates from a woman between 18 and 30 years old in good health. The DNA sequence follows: TGCGCCAGCAGCTCTAAGGGACTAGCGGACAATGAGCAGTTCTTC. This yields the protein CASSSKGLADNEQFF. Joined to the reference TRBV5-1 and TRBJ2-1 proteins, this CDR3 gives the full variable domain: KAGVTQTPRYLIKTRGQQVTLSCSPISGHRSVSWYQQTPGQGLQFLFEYFSETQRNKGNFPGRFSGRQFSNSRSEMNVSTLELGDSALYLCASSSKGLADNEQFFGPGTRLTVL.